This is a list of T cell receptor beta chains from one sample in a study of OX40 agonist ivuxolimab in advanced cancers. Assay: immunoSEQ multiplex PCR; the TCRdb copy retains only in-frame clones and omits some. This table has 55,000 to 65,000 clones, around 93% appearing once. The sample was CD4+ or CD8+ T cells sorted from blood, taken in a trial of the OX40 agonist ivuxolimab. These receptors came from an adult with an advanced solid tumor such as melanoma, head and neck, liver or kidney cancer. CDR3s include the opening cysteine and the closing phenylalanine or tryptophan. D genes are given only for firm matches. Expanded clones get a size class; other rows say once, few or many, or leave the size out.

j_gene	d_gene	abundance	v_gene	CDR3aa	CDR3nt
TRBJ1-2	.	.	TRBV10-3	CAIRDSTTNYGYTF	TGTGCCATCAGGGACAGTACTACTAACTATGGCTACACCTTC
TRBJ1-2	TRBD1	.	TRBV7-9	CASSLDRGPYGYTF	TGTGCCAGCAGCTTAGACAGGGGGCCTTATGGCTACACCTTC
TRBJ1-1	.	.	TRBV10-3	CAISTSEGGGTEAFF	TGTGCCATCAGCACCAGTGAGGGGGGAGGGACTGAAGCTTTCTTT
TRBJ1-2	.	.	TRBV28	CASMADNYGYTF	TGTGCCAGCATGGCAGACAACTATGGCTACACCTTC
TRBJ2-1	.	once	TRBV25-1	CASSAPPQYNEQFF	TGTGCCAGCAGTGCCCCCCCCCAATACAATGAGCAGTTCTTC
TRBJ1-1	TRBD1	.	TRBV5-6	CASSDAGTGGVLGTEAFF	TGTGCCAGCAGCGACGCCGGGACAGGGGGCGTATTAGGGACTGAAGCTTTCTTT
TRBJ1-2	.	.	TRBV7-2	CASSLEAVVGHGYTF	TGTGCCAGCAGCTTAGAGGCCGTGGTGGGACATGGCTACACCTTC
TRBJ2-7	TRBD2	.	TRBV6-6	CASSYSGGSSYEQYF	TGTGCCAGCAGTTACTCGGGCGGGAGCTCCTACGAGCAGTACTTC
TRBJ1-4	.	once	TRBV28	CATERGGVFEKLFF	TGTGCCACCGAAAGAGGCGGGGTGTTCGAAAAACTGTTTTTT
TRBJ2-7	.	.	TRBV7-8	CASSPNTYEQYF	TGTGCCAGCAGCCCCAATACCTACGAGCAGTACTTC
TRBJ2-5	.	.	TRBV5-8	CASSRAVRETQYF	TGTGCCAGCAGCAGAGCGGTCCGTGAGACCCAGTACTTC
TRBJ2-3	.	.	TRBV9	CASSAQGAAQSTQYF	TGTGCCAGCAGCGCCCAAGGGGCAGCCCAGAGTACGCAGTATTTT
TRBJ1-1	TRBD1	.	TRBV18	CASSPRGQVNTEAFF	TGTGCCAGCTCACCACGGGGACAGGTGAACACTGAAGCTTTCTTT
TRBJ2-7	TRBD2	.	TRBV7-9	CASSSRLASKPYEQYF	TGTGCCAGCAGCTCGAGACTAGCCTCGAAACCCTACGAGCAGTACTTC
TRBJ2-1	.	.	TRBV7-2	CASSFSSYNEQFF	TGTGCCAGCAGCTTTTCTAGCTACAATGAGCAGTTCTTC
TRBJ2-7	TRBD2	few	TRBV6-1	CASRLAGVWDEQYF	TGTGCCAGCAGACTAGCGGGAGTCTGGGACGAGCAGTACTTC
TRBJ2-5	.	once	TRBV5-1	CASSPGSGPPETQYF	TGCGCCAGCAGCCCCGGGAGCGGACCACCAGAGACCCAGTACTTC
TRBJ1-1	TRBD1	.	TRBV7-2	CASSTQTGGGTEAFF	TGTGCCAGCAGCACTCAGACAGGGGGCGGCACTGAAGCTTTCTTT
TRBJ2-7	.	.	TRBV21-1	CASSREYYYEQYF	TGTGCCAGCAGCCGGGAGTACTACTACGAGCAGTACTTC
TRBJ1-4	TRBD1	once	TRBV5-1	CASSSEDRAEKLFF	TGCGCCAGCAGCTCCGAGGACAGGGCTGAAAAACTGTTTTTT
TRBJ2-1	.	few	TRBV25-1	CASSEVGSSYNEQFF	TGTGCCAGCAGTGAGGTAGGGAGCTCCTACAATGAGCAGTTCTTC
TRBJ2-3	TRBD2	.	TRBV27	CASSFSSGRADTQYF	TGTGCCAGCAGTTTCTCTAGCGGGAGGGCAGATACGCAGTATTTT
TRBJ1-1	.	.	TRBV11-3	CASSLEFGKNTEAFF	TGTGCCAGCAGCTTAGAGTTCGGAAAAAACACTGAAGCTTTCTTT
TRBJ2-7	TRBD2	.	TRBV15	CATSRDSSGRSLPYEQYF	TGTGCCACCAGCAGAGATTCTAGCGGGAGGAGTCTACCCTACGAGCAGTACTTC
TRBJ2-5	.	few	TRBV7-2	CASSFLRSGTQYF	TGTGCCAGCAGCTTCTTACGAAGTGGGACCCAGTACTTC
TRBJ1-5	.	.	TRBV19	CASSIEGLGQPQHF	TGTGCCAGTAGTATAGAGGGTCTAGGTCAGCCCCAGCATTTT
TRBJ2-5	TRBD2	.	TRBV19	CASSITGTKETQYF	TGTGCCAGTAGTATAACCGGGACTAAAGAGACCCAGTACTTC
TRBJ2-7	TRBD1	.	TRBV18	CASSPRTGGGYEQYF	TGTGCCAGCTCACCGCGGACAGGGGGCGGGTACGAGCAGTACTTC
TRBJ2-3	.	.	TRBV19	CASSKTGLRGLTSSSTDTQYF	TGTGCCAGTAGCAAGACGGGACTCCGAGGCCTCACCTCCTCAAGCACAGATACGCAGTATTTT
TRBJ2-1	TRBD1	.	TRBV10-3	CAISENRGLFYNEQFF	TGTGCCATCAGTGAGAACAGGGGGCTGTTTTACAATGAGCAGTTCTTC
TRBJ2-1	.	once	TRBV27	CASSPRGDWGRYNEQFF	TGTGCCAGCAGTCCGAGGGGAGATTGGGGGAGGTACAATGAGCAGTTCTTC
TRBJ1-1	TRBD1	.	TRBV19	CASGQGLGTEAFF	TGTGCCAGCGGACAGGGCTTGGGCACTGAAGCTTTCTTT